Listed here are 14 T cell receptor beta chains from one sample, sequenced in a study of shared clonotypes between healthy human individuals. Sequencing was performed with immunoSEQ multiplex PCR; in TCRdb, only in-frame clones are kept and a portion is missing. The sample yields about 2.4 million clones, about 92% seen once. Sequencing was carried out using naive CD4+ T cells sorted from blood. Subset in this sample: CD45RA+ positively selected. The receptors originated from a man aged 18 to 30 in good health.

This chain uses TRBV6-6 with TRBJ1-6, with 9 nucleotides matching TRBD1. The germline V gene encodes CDR1 MNHNY and CDR2 SVGAGI (reference sequence). This CDR3 comprises 14 residues. The junction had 2 bases not matched to a gene; V was cut back by 5 bases and J by 6 bases. The CDR3 sequence: CASSGGQGNSPLHF. In nucleotides, the CDR3 is TGTGCCAGCAGTGGGGGACAGGGTAATTCACCCCTCCACTTT.

As regards this clone: Distinct nucleotide sequences in the sample also encode this CDR3. The V call is TRBV4-1, the J call TRBJ2-5; D ambiguous. Trimming took 2 bases from V and 1 from J, leaving 11 bases between them. This CDR3 contains 15 residues. Per germline, CDR1 MGHRA and CDR2 YSYEKL. For the CDR3, the DNA is TGCGCCAGCAGCCAACCCCCCCTTCTCCAAGAGACCCAGTACTTC. This encodes CASSQPPLLQETQYF.

DNA for the CDR3: TGCGCCAGCAGCTTGACAGGTGAAAAACTGTTTTTT. Protein product: CASSLTGEKLFF. V and J are TRBV5-1 and TRBJ1-4; D possibly corresponds to TRBD1 (5 bases). This CDR3 contains 12 residues. The germline V and J ends were trimmed by 1 base and 7 bases, with 5 bases remaining between them. Germline V gene sequence: CDR1 SGHRS, CDR2 YFSETQ.

As regards this clone: This CDR3 is also generated by other DNA sequences in the sample. The rearrangement uses TRBV7-2 and TRBJ2-7, with 10 bases lining up with TRBD2. The length of the CDR3 is 15 residues. V dropped 5 bases and J dropped 4; count of bases not matched to a gene: 8. Germline V CDR1 and CDR2: SGHTA, FQGNSA. The CDR3 DNA sequence: TGTGCCAGCAGCCTCGAAGCGGGAGGGCCGTACGAGCAGTACTTC. It is translated as CASSLEAGGPYEQYF.

V is TRBV6-1 and J is TRBJ1-2, with D maybe TRBD1 (5 bases). CDR3 size: 13 residues. The germline CDR1 and CDR2 sequences are MNHNS and SASEGT. The ends were cut back, 8 bases at V and 6 bases at J, with 16 bases in the middle. The CDR3 loop is CASGGTGFHGYTF. CDR3 DNA: TGTGCCAGCGGCGGGACGGGGTTCCATGGCTACACCTTC.

This clone appeared a few times. The rearrangement joins TRBV29-1 to TRBJ1-2, with 11 bases identical to TRBD1. The CDR3 is made up of 13 amino acids. CDR1 is SQVTM, CDR2 ANQGSEA, per germline. V shed 5 bases and J 8 bases; nucleotides not matched to a gene: 7. The CDR3 nucleotides read TGCAGCGTTATGGACAGGGGGCCGGGAGGCTACACCTTC. Its translation: CSVMDRGPGGYTF.

V is TRBV6-1 and J is TRBJ1-5; D is perhaps TRBD1 (6 bases). V was trimmed by 6 bases and J by 3 bases, leaving 12 bases between them. Germline CDR1 reads MNHNS; CDR2 reads SASEGT. The CDR3 has 14 amino acids. The CDR3 DNA follows: TGTGCCAGCAGGGACAGTTTACTCAATCAGCCCCAGCATTTT. Protein product: CASRDSLLNQPQHF.

The CDR3 bases are TGCGCCAGCAGCCCCTCCGGACTAACGTCGTCCTCCTACAATGAGCAGTTCTTC. It is translated as CASSPSGLTSSSYNEQFF. J is TRBJ2-1 and V is TRBV5-1, with a tentative D call TRBD2 (6 bases). Per the germline V gene, CDR1 is SGHRS and CDR2 is YFSETQ. The V and J ends lost 4 bases and 0 bases respectively, with 20 bases between them. The CDR3 is 18 amino acids. Full variable domain (remainder filled in from reference TRBV5-1 and TRBJ2-1): KAGVTQTPRYLIKTRGQQVTLSCSPISGHRSVSWYQQTPGQGLQFLFEYFSETQRNKGNFPGRFSGRQFSNSRSEMNVSTLELGDSALYLCASSPSGLTSSSYNEQFFGPGTRLTVL.

The rearrangement uses TRBV25-1 and TRBJ2-1, with D uncertain. The CDR3 spans 13 residues. V lost 1 base and J lost 8, with 9 bases in between. Germline V gene data show CDR1 as MGHDK and CDR2 as SYGVNS. The CDR3 bases are TGTGCCAGCAGTGAATCTATGAACGATGAGCAGTTCTTC. Residues: CASSESMNDEQFF.

The rearrangement joins TRBV11-3 to TRBJ2-2; D might be TRBD1 (6 bases). The CDR3 extends over 16 amino acids. V was pared by 2 bases and J by 0 bases, with 10 bases between. In germline, CDR1 is SGHNT, CDR2 YENEEA. The CDR3 sequence: CASSLRDTPNTGELFF. CDR3 in DNA: TGTGCCAGCAGCTTACGGGACACACCGAACACCGGGGAGCTGTTTTTT.

The DNA for the CDR3 is TGTGCCTTCGACTTCAGAGGTTCACCCCTCCACTTT. Translating it yields CAFDFRGSPLHF. V usage is TRBV30 and J usage is TRBJ1-6; D not resolved. CDR3 length: 12 amino acids. CDR1 is GTSNPN and CDR2 is SVGIG in the germline V gene (reference sequence). Trimming left V 7 bases short and J 9 bases short, with 13 bases between.

The CDR3 loop reads CASSQDAPGSTDTQYF. Written as DNA, the CDR3 is TGCGCCAGCAGCCAAGATGCCCCAGGAAGCACAGATACGCAGTATTTT. V gene TRBV4-1 combines with J gene TRBJ2-3, with D unclear. The V and J ends lost 0 bases and 0 bases respectively, with 10 bases between them. The CDR3 totals 16 residues. Germline V lookup: CDR1 MGHRA, CDR2 YSYEKL.

The chain is built from TRBV7-2 and TRBJ1-1, with no clear D. This CDR3 spans 13 amino acids. V was trimmed by 2 bases and J by 7 bases, leaving 11 bases between them. Per the germline V gene, CDR1 is SGHTA and CDR2 is FQGNSA. For the CDR3, the DNA is TGTGCCAGCAGCTTAAGAATAGTGCTTGAAGCTTTCTTT. Protein sequence: CASSLRIVLEAFF.

This chain joins TRBV6-6 and TRBJ2-7; TRBD2 matches 8 bases. Trimming cost V 2 bases and J 3 bases; bases outside gene matches: 9. This CDR3 is 16 amino acids long. Germline lookup yields CDR1 MNHNY and CDR2 SVGAGI (reference sequence). CDR3 sequence reads: CASSYHSGGRVYEQYF. The CDR3 region has the DNA TGTGCCAGCAGTTACCACAGCGGGGGACGAGTCTACGAGCAGTACTTC.